Below are 25 T cell receptor beta chains sequenced from a single sample in a study of a mutant IDH1 vaccine in newly diagnosed glioma. These receptors have no known antigen. Some clones are missing from TCRdb's copy, which holds only in-frame ones; the method was immunoSEQ multiplex PCR. The sample records 110,000 or so clones, roughly 90% being singletons. Time point given: week 11, during vaccination. The vaccine gave 300 ug of a 20-mer mutant IDH1 peptide subcutaneously per dose. This material consisted of PBMCs, taken from a glioma patient whose treatment included an IDH1 peptide vaccine. All receptors derive from a woman in her 50s with glioma.

This chain links TRBV28 with TRBJ2-3, with D perhaps matching TRBD1 or TRBD2 (5 bases each). The CDR3 consists of 15 residues. Germline V gene lookup returns CDR1 MDHEN and CDR2 SYDVKM. V was cut by 6 bases and J by 3 bases, with 16 bases left in between. CDR3 residues: CASSSLLGETDTQYF. For the CDR3, the DNA is TGTGCCAGCAGCTCCCTTCTAGGGGAGACAGATACGCAGTATTTT. The complete variable domain, with remaining parts taken from reference TRBV28 and TRBJ2-3, reads DVKVTQSSRYLVKRTGEKVFLECVQDMDHENMFWYRQDPGLGLRLIYFSYDVKMKEKGDIPEGYSVSREKKERFSLILESASTNQTSMYLCASSSLLGETDTQYFGPGTRLTVL.

This clone was detected a few times. The same CDR3 also results from other DNA sequences found in this sample. The rearrangement links TRBV5-5 to TRBJ2-7; the D gene is possibly TRBD2 (6 bases). The V gene's germline CDR1 is SGHKS and CDR2 YYEKEE (reference sequence). The CDR3 is 15 amino acids. Trimming took 0 bases from V and 0 from J, leaving 10 bases between them. The CDR3 DNA sequence: TGTGCCAGCAGCTTGGCGGGAGTTAACTCCTACGAGCAGTACTTC. It encodes CASSLAGVNSYEQYF.

This clone was counted between two and nine times. The chain links TRBV6-5 to TRBJ1-6; D is perhaps TRBD1 (5 bases). Trimming shortened V by 2 bases and J by 6 bases, and 11 bases separated the two germline ends. The length of the CDR3 is 15 residues. Germline loops: CDR1 MNHEY, CDR2 SVGAGI. The CDR3 nucleotides read TGTGCCAGCAGTTACGGGCAGGGAATTAATTCACCCCTCCACTTT. Translation: CASSYGQGINSPLHF.

This clone was detected once. The V and J genes are TRBV4-1 and TRBJ1-2, with TRBD1 identical over 9 bases. V was pared by 4 bases and J by 2 bases, with 11 bases of the junction left unmatched. CDR1 is MGHRA and CDR2 is YSYEKL in the germline V gene. This CDR3 is 17 amino acids long. The CDR3 loop reads CASSRAQGARANYGYTF. CDR3 sequence (DNA): TGCGCCAGCAGCCGAGCACAGGGGGCTAGGGCAAACTATGGCTACACCTTC.

The V call is TRBV7-2, the J call TRBJ1-2; D is uncertain. CDR1 and CDR2 from the germline V gene are SGHTA and FQGNSA. V was pared by 1 base and J by 5 bases, with 14 bases between. The CDR3 contains 15 residues. The DNA of the CDR3 is TGTGCCAGCAGCTTAGGGCGTCGACCCTTTTATGGCTACACCTTC. Protein product: CASSLGRRPFYGYTF. Full variable domain (rest looked up from reference TRBV7-2 and TRBJ1-2): GAGVSQSPSNKVTEKGKDVELRCDPISGHTALYWYRQSLGQGLEFLIYFQGNSAPDKSGLPSDRFSAERTGGSVSTLTIQRTQQEDSAVYLCASSLGRRPFYGYTFGSGTRLTVV.

The V and J genes are TRBV30 and TRBJ2-1; D is uncertain. Germline CDR1 and CDR2: GTSNPN and SVGIG (reference sequence). V shed 2 bases and J shed 2 bases, with 4 bases lying between them. The CDR3 contains 12 residues. CDR3 protein: CAWSPTYNEQFF. The CDR3 coding sequence is TGTGCCTGGAGTCCGACCTACAATGAGCAGTTCTTC. The full variable domain, with the rest looked up from reference TRBV30 and TRBJ2-1, is SQTIHQWPATLVQPVGSPLSLECTVEGTSNPNLYWYRQAAGRGLQLLFYSVGIGQISSEVPQNLSASRPQDRQFILSSKKLLLSDSGFYLCAWSPTYNEQFFGPGTRLTVL.

This chain uses TRBV5-1 with TRBJ2-7; TRBD1 matches 7 bases. The CDR3 has 12 amino acids. Germline lookup yields CDR1 SGHRS and CDR2 YFSETQ. J lost 6 bases, V lost 4 bases, and 4 bases had no gene match. In DNA form, the CDR3 reads TGCGCCAGCAGCGGGGACAGTCTCGAGCAGTACTTC. Its translation is CASSGDSLEQYF. Supplemented by reference TRBV5-1 and TRBJ2-7, the full variable domain reads KAGVTQTPRYLIKTRGQQVTLSCSPISGHRSVSWYQQTPGQGLQFLFEYFSETQRNKGNFPGRFSGRQFSNSRSEMNVSTLELGDSALYLCASSGDSLEQYFGPGTRLTVT.

This clone was observed once. V and J are TRBV9 and TRBJ2-7; D possibly uses TRBD1 or TRBD2 (5 bases each). Germline V gene data show CDR1 as SGDLS and CDR2 as YYNGEE. V was shortened by 4 bases and J by 2 bases, with 10 bases between the two germline ends. The CDR3 is made up of 13 amino acids. The CDR3, as DNA: TGTGCCAGCAGCAGAGGGACCACCTACGAGCAGTACTTC. It codes for CASSRGTTYEQYF.

The CDR3 is CASSLVGGPTEAFF. The CDR3 DNA reads as TGTGCCAGCAGCTTGGTAGGGGGCCCCACTGAAGCTTTCTTT. This rearrangement joins TRBV5-4 to TRBJ1-1, with 7 bases fitting TRBD1. V shed 0 bases and J 4 bases; nucleotides not matched to a gene: 3. The V gene's germline CDR1 is SGHNT and CDR2 YYREEE (reference sequence). There are 14 residues in the CDR3.

The chain carries TRBV13 and TRBJ1-6; D uncertain. This CDR3 region has 12 residues. The germline V gene has CDR1 PRHDT and CDR2 FYEKMQ (reference sequence). V gave up 4 bases and J gave up 7 bases, with 5 bases separating them. In DNA, the CDR3 is TGTGCCAGCAGCTCACTCAATTCACCCCTCCACTTT. Encoded protein: CASSSLNSPLHF.

This chain links TRBV10-3 with TRBJ2-1, with TRBD2 matching 7 bases. The CDR3 has 19 residues. The ends lost 0 bases at V and 1 base at J; junction bases unmatched: 12. CDR1 and CDR2 from the germline V gene are ENHRY and SYGVKD. The chain's CDR3 is CAISESGGWREWSYNEQFF. In DNA form, the CDR3 reads TGTGCCATCAGTGAGTCGGGAGGGTGGCGGGAGTGGTCCTACAATGAGCAGTTCTTC.

J is TRBJ2-5 and V is TRBV5-1; the match to TRBD2 covers 9 bases. With the DNA end fitting TRBJ2-7 better, the J assignment may be wrong. The germline CDR1 and CDR2 sequences are SGHRS and YFSETQ. This CDR3 has 15 residues. CDR3 in amino acids: CASSLTAGGSYEQYF. CDR3 nucleotides: TGCGCCAGCAGCTTGACGGCGGGAGGGTCCTACGAGCAGTACTTC.

The chain recombines TRBV7-4 with TRBJ2-7; TRBD1 matches at 8 bases. The CDR3 loop spans 13 amino acids. Germline CDR1 SGHVT, CDR2 SQSDAQ. The V segment lost 4 bases and the J segment 3 bases; nucleotides outside the gene matches: 2. The CDR3 DNA reads TGTGCCAGCAGCTCACAGGGGGACTACGAGCAGTACTTC. It encodes CASSSQGDYEQYF.

The rearrangement links TRBV19 to TRBJ1-5; a weak D match, TRBD1 (5 bases). Trimming took 4 bases from V and 0 from J, leaving 10 bases between them. CDR1 and CDR2 from the germline V gene are LNHDA and SQIVND (reference sequence). The CDR3 runs to 15 residues. CDR3 coding DNA: TGTGCCAGTAGTACCGGGACGCTTAGCAATCAGCCCCAGCATTTT. As protein: CASSTGTLSNQPQHF.

The chain links TRBV9 to TRBJ1-2; D is undetermined. Germline CDR1 and CDR2: SGDLS and YYNGEE. This CDR3 is 11 amino acids long. The V and J ends lost 3 bases and 7 bases respectively, with 7 bases between them. The CDR3 sequence is CASSAAGGYTF. CDR3 DNA sequence: TGTGCCAGCAGCGCGGCGGGTGGCTACACCTTC.

The rearrangement joins TRBV28 to TRBJ2-6; D gene uncertain. The germline CDR1 and CDR2 sequences are MDHEN and SYDVKM. CDR3 size: 17 residues. V was trimmed by 5 bases and J by 0 bases, leaving 14 bases between them. The CDR3, as DNA: TGTGCCAGCAGTCACGGACGGTGGTACTCTGGGGCCAACGTCCTGACTTTC. The encoded protein is CASSHGRWYSGANVLTF.

The gene calls are TRBV2 and TRBJ1-5, with 7 bases fitting TRBD1. This CDR3 is built from 19 residues. J was trimmed by 2 bases and V by 5 bases; bases with no gene match: 18. In germline, CDR1 is SNHLY, CDR2 FYNNEI. CDR3 coding DNA: TGTGCCAGCAGTCGCGACCTGGGACAGACTCTCGGAGGCAATCAGCCCCAGCATTTT. This gives the protein CASSRDLGQTLGGNQPQHF.

This rearrangement joins TRBV28 to TRBJ1-1, with D unclear. The CDR3 consists of 15 residues. Trimming stripped 3 bases from V and 0 bases from J, with 11 bases between. From germline, CDR1 is MDHEN and CDR2 SYDVKM. CDR3 amino acids: CASSFPRGMNTEAFF. The CDR3 coding sequence is TGTGCCAGCAGTTTCCCGCGGGGTATGAACACTGAAGCTTTCTTT.

The chain recombines TRBV27 with TRBJ2-1, with 9 bases fitting TRBD2. This CDR3 region has 16 residues. The V and J ends lost 5 bases and 0 bases, in that order; junction bases with no gene match: 5. From germline, CDR1 is MNHEY and CDR2 SMNVEV (reference sequence). The CDR3 sequence: CASSPIAGDSYNEQFF. The CDR3 nucleotides read TGTGCCAGCAGTCCCATAGCGGGAGACTCCTACAATGAGCAGTTCTTC.

The rearrangement joins TRBV27 to TRBJ2-5, with a possible D match to TRBD2 (6 bases). Trimming removed 8 bases at V and 4 bases at J, with 14 bases between. Germline V CDR1 and CDR2: MNHEY, SMNVEV (reference sequence). This CDR3 is 13 amino acids long. CDR3 loop: CASGLGGGETQYF. The CDR3 DNA sequence: TGTGCCAGCGGCCTCGGGGGAGGAGAGACCCAGTACTTC.

The rearrangement joins TRBV5-1 to TRBJ2-2; D is undetermined. This CDR3 is 14 amino acids long. CDR1 is SGHRS, CDR2 YFSETQ, per germline. With 0 bases removed from V and 6 bases from J, the gap between germline ends came to 9 bases. DNA of the CDR3: TGCGCCAGCAGCTTGGGAGGCTTCGCCGGGGAGCTGTTTTTT. This translates into CASSLGGFAGELFF.

V gene TRBV19 combines with J gene TRBJ2-6, with TRBD1 matching 8 bases. This CDR3 has 16 amino acids. The ends lost 3 bases at V and 2 bases at J; junction bases unmatched: 3. Germline CDR1 LNHDA, CDR2 SQIVND (reference sequence). The CDR3 nucleotides read TGTGCCAGTAGTATGTCGGACAGGGCTGGGGCCAACGTCCTGACTTTC. It translates to CASSMSDRAGANVLTF.

The chain has TRBV2 and TRBJ2-7; TRBD2 might be the D (5 bases). The CDR3 is 15 residues long. CDR1 is SNHLY, CDR2 FYNNEI, per germline. Trimming took 0 bases from V and 0 from J, leaving 9 bases between them. Here the CDR3 DNA reads TGTGCCAGCAGTGAAGCGGACTCATTCTCCTACGAGCAGTACTTC. This encodes CASSEADSFSYEQYF.

V is TRBV4-1 and J is TRBJ1-4; a weak D match, TRBD1 (5 bases). This CDR3 region has 13 residues. V lost 2 bases and J lost 8, with 9 bases in between. From germline, CDR1 is MGHRA and CDR2 YSYEKL. The CDR3 DNA reads as TGCGCCAGCAGCCAATCAGGGAACGAAAAACTGTTTTTT. Translating it yields CASSQSGNEKLFF.

The V gene is TRBV6-5, the J gene TRBJ1-5; unclear D gene. Germline CDR1 MNHEY, CDR2 SVGAGI. Trimming removed 6 bases at V and 6 bases at J, with 15 bases between. The CDR3 covers 14 residues. CDR3 sequence: CASSLTYAGQPQHF. For the CDR3, the DNA is TGTGCCAGCAGCCTGACCTATGCAGGTCAGCCCCAGCATTTT.